Following are 20 T cell receptor beta chains from one sample sequenced in a study of T-cell memory formation after mild COVID-19 (dated by TCRdb to the early 2020s). Library creation used 5' RACE. The data were produced on an Illumina NovaSeq 6000. Through fastp at Q25 and MiXCR, TCRdb rebuilt clones from the public reads, retaining in-frame beta chains. Every CDR3 protein is listed once, alongside the most common genes and DNA of its rows. In this sample the table shows about 340,000 distinct CDR3 sequences, roughly 14% of which occur a single time. The ten largest clones take up about 22% of the sample. Sequencing was performed on PBMCs or a T cell subset sorted from them (not recorded which). All receptors derive from a young man who had mild COVID-19 (a few samples of this study predate the infection). The sample titles of this study are shuffled in the database, so cell type and time point are left out; the donor was told from shared clones.

This clonotype was observed at least ten times. The chain uses TRBV4-3 and TRBJ2-7; 8 bases agree with TRBD1. With 4 bases clipped from V and 0 bases from J, the junction kept 5 bases outside the gene matches. CDR3 length: 15 residues. Germline assignment: CDR1 LGHNA and CDR2 YSLEER. In DNA form, the CDR3 reads TGCGCCAGCAGCCCCCACAGGGGGAGCTCCTACGAGCAGTACTTC. Its translation is CASSPHRGSSYEQYF.

This clonotype turned up a few times. The chain couples TRBV5-6 to TRBJ2-3, with 8 bases aligning to TRBD2. Germline V gene data show CDR1 as SGHDT and CDR2 as YYEEEE. J lost 6 bases, V lost 1 base, and 7 bases had no gene match. This CDR3 is 15 amino acids long. The chain's CDR3 is CASSLIGTRGDTQYF. The CDR3 bases are TGTGCCAGCAGCTTGATCGGGACTAGGGGCGATACGCAGTATTTT.

The chain has TRBV20-1 and TRBJ2-3, with D perhaps TRBD1 or TRBD2 (5 bases each). The CDR3 contains 11 residues. Germline V gives CDR1 DFQATT, CDR2 SNEGSKA (reference sequence). The V gene lost 6 bases and the J gene lost 7 bases, with 11 bases spanning the gap. CDR3 region: CSAPGANTQYF. The CDR3, as DNA: TGCAGTGCCCCCGGGGCGAATACGCAGTATTTT.

This clonotype has more than one count but fewer than ten. The rearrangement uses TRBV6-5 and TRBJ1-6; D perhaps matches TRBD1 (5 bases). CDR1 is MNHEY, CDR2 SVGAGI, per germline. The V end lost 2 bases, the J end lost 4 bases, and 18 bases lay between the germline ends. CDR3 size: 18 residues. CDR3 sequence (DNA): TGTGCCAGCAGTTACACTCCCCCCGGGGGTGAATATAATTCACCCCTCCACTTT. Protein product: CASSYTPPGGEYNSPLHF.

This clonotype came up a few times. The rearrangement joins TRBV13 to TRBJ1-4; the match to TRBD1 covers 11 bases. J gave up 7 bases and V 3 bases, and 4 bases lay outside the gene matches. The CDR3 covers 15 residues. The germline V gene has CDR1 PRHDT and CDR2 FYEKMQ (reference sequence). CDR3 nucleotides: TGTGCCAGCAGCTTTGGACAGGGGGCAGGTGAAAAACTGTTTTTT. Translated, it gives CASSFGQGAGEKLFF.

This clonotype was seen more than once but under ten times. The chain has TRBV5-4 and TRBJ2-3, with D perhaps given as TRBD1 or TRBD2 (5 bases each). Germline CDR1 reads SGHNT; CDR2 reads YYREEE (reference sequence). Between the trimmed V and J ends, which lost 2 bases and 1 base, there was a span of 11 bases. The CDR3 consists of 15 residues. The CDR3 is CASSFLRGGTDTQYF. CDR3 DNA: TGTGCCAGCAGCTTCTTGAGGGGCGGCACAGATACGCAGTATTTT. Variable domain in full (rest from reference TRBV5-4 and TRBJ2-3): ETGVTQSPTHLIKTRGQQVTLRCSSQSGHNTVSWYQQALGQGPQFIFQYYREEENGRGNFPPRFSGLQFPNYSSELNVNALELDDSALYLCASSFLRGGTDTQYFGPGTRLTVL.

The rearrangement uses TRBV18 and TRBJ2-1; no clear D gene. The germline V gene has CDR1 KGHSH and CDR2 LQKENI. Trimming removed 2 bases from V and 6 bases from J, with 8 bases in between. CDR3 size: 13 residues. The CDR3 is CASSPFKPNEQFF. CDR3 nucleotides: TGTGCCAGCTCACCATTCAAGCCCAATGAGCAGTTCTTC.

The chain is built from TRBV29-1 and TRBJ1-4, with D uncertain. The CDR3 sequence is 10 residues long. V was cut by 4 bases and J by 7 bases, with 4 bases left in between. From germline, CDR1 is SQVTM and CDR2 ANQGSEA. This CDR3 reads CSVGGEKLFF. DNA for the CDR3: TGCAGCGTTGGGGGTGAAAAACTGTTTTTT.

The rearrangement uses TRBV7-7 and TRBJ2-2; D unclear. Germline V gives CDR1 SSHAT, CDR2 FNYEAQ (reference sequence). Trimming removed 6 bases from V and 0 bases from J, with 8 bases in between. This CDR3 region has 14 residues. The CDR3 coding sequence is TGTGCCAGCAGACAAGGAACGAACACCGGGGAGCTGTTTTTT. Protein sequence: CASRQGTNTGELFF. Supplemented by reference TRBV7-7 and TRBJ2-2, the full variable domain reads GAGVSQSPRYKVTKRGQDVTLRCDPISSHATLYWYQQALGQGPEFLTYFNYEAQPDKSGLPSDRFSAERPEGSISTLTIQRTEQRDSAMYRCASRQGTNTGELFFGEGSRLTVL.

This clonotype was detected a few times. The V call is TRBV12-3 or TRBV12-4, the J call TRBJ1-5, with D possibly being TRBD1 (5 bases). Trimming cost V 5 bases and J 9 bases, with 14 bases left between them. This CDR3 is built from 13 residues. The CDR3 loop is CASSTGPLRPQHF. DNA for the CDR3: TGTGCCAGCAGTACGGGACCTTTACGGCCCCAGCATTTT.

V is TRBV15 and J is TRBJ2-5; the D is unclear. Trimming shortened V by 4 bases and J by 3 bases, and 15 bases separated the two germline ends. The CDR3 extends over 15 amino acids. Germline-derived CDR1 and CDR2 are LNHNV and YYDKDF (reference sequence). The DNA of the CDR3 is TGTGCCACCAGCACCCCGGCCCGGGTGGAAGAGACCCAGTACTTC. It translates to CATSTPARVEETQYF.

CDR3 bases: TGTGCCAGCAGACAAACAGGGATTCGTGGCTACACCTTC. Its translation is CASRQTGIRGYTF. The chain couples TRBV6-5 to TRBJ1-2, with D possibly matching TRBD1 (6 bases). The CDR3 runs to 13 residues. The ends were cut back, 6 bases at V and 7 bases at J, with 15 bases in the middle. In germline, CDR1 is MNHEY, CDR2 SVGAGI.

This clonotype was observed a few times. This chain links TRBV20-1 with TRBJ2-3; D gene unclear. The CDR3 loop spans 15 amino acids. The V gene's germline CDR1 is DFQATT and CDR2 SNEGSKA (reference sequence). The V gene lost 1 base and the J gene lost 0 bases, with 11 bases spanning the gap. The CDR3 is CSARGVTVSTDTQYF. As DNA, the CDR3 is TGCAGTGCTAGAGGTGTTACGGTCAGCACAGATACGCAGTATTTT.

This clonotype was found many times. The CDR3 DNA is TGTGCCAGCAGTAAGGACAGGGTGGGACTGTTCTTC. This sequence encodes CASSKDRVGLFF. The V gene is TRBV7-9, the J gene TRBJ2-1, with 8 bases matching TRBD1. Germline V gene sequence: CDR1 SEHNR, CDR2 FQNEAQ (reference sequence). The CDR3 has 12 amino acids. V was pared by 6 bases and J by 15 bases, with 10 bases of the junction left unmatched.

The rearrangement uses TRBV6-1 and TRBJ2-7, with a weak D call TRBD2 (6 bases). V lost 4 bases and J lost 2, with 24 bases in between. Germline CDR1 MNHNS, CDR2 SASEGT. This CDR3 contains 18 residues. As DNA, the CDR3 is TGTGCCAGCAGTGTGAAGCGGGTCGGCAGGGTAGACCCCTACGAGCAGTACTTC. It is translated as CASSVKRVGRVDPYEQYF.

V is TRBV7-9 and J is TRBJ1-2; the match to TRBD1 covers 8 bases. Germline CDR1 is SEHNR and CDR2 is FQNEAQ (reference sequence). With 5 bases clipped from V and 4 bases from J, the junction kept 9 bases outside the gene matches. The CDR3 extends over 15 amino acids. The CDR3 loop reads CASSQGQGRGYGYTF. The CDR3 DNA sequence: TGTGCCAGCAGCCAAGGACAGGGAAGGGGCTATGGCTACACCTTC.

At least ten counts were recorded for this clonotype. The chain recombines TRBV7-8 with TRBJ2-7; the D gene is possibly TRBD2 (6 bases). Trimming stripped 3 bases from V and 1 base from J, with 16 bases between. Germline V lookup: CDR1 SGHVS, CDR2 FQNEAQ. This CDR3 has 16 amino acids. The CDR3 DNA reads TGTGCCAGCAGCTTGGGGATTTTGGGGGGATCCTACGAGCAGTACGTC. This codes for CASSLGILGGSYEQYV.

This clonotype was observed a handful of times. The V and J genes are TRBV10-3 and TRBJ1-3, with TRBD1 matching 9 bases. The germline CDR1 and CDR2 sequences are ENHRY and SYGVKD. After removal of 6 bases from V and 0 bases from J, the junction contained 12 bases not matched to a gene. The CDR3 is 18 amino acids. The CDR3 DNA sequence: TGTGCCATCAGCGAGGACAGGGGCTCTCTCTACTCTGGAAACACCATATATTTT. Its translation: CAISEDRGSLYSGNTIYF.

The genes are TRBV7-2 and TRBJ1-2; D gene ambiguous. In germline, CDR1 is SGHTA, CDR2 FQGNSA. The CDR3 is 13 amino acids. V was pared by 3 bases and J by 7 bases, with 12 bases between. CDR3 amino acids: CASSFDYRAGYTF. The CDR3 DNA reads TGTGCCAGCAGCTTCGATTATCGAGCTGGCTACACCTTC.

This clonotype was seen more than once but under ten times. The V gene is TRBV11-2, the J gene TRBJ2-1; possible D gene TRBD1, 6 bases. The germline CDR1 and CDR2 sequences are SGHAT and FQNNGV. The CDR3 loop spans 13 amino acids. Trimming took 6 bases from V and 6 from J, leaving 12 bases between them. The CDR3 region is CASRHRDPNEQFF. The CDR3 nucleotides read TGTGCCAGCAGGCACAGGGATCCCAATGAGCAGTTCTTC.